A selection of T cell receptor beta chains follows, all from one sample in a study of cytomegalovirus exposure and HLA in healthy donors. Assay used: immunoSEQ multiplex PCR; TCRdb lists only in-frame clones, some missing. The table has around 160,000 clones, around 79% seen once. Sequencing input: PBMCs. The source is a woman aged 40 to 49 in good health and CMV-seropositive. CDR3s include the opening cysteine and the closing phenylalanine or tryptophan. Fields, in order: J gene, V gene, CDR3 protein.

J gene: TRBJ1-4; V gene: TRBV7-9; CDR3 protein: CASSPGGIDEKLFF
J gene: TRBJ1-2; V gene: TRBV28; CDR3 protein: CASTTGGSNYGYTF
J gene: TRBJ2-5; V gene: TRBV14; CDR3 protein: CASSQVAGGKQETQYF
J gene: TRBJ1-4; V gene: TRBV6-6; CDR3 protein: CASGPHRDSREKLFF
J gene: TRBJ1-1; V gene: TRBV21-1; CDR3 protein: CASSKERGGPKNTEAFF
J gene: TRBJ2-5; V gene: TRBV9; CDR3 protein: CASSVGGSGGQETQYF
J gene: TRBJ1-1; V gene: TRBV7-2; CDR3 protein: CASSFNRGDTEAFF
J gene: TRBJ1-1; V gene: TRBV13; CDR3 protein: CASSRDRGQKTEAFF
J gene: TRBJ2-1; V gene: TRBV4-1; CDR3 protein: CASSQKFRDKVLRSLSYNEQFF
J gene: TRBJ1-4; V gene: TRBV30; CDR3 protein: CACLPRGGGNEKLFF
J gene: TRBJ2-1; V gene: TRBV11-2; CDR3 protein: CASSLGFWAGEFF
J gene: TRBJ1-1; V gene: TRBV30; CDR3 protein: CAWSWTENTEAFF
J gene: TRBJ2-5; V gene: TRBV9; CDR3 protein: CASSKEQGTETQYF
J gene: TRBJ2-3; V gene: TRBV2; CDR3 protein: CASSKAGGTDTQYF
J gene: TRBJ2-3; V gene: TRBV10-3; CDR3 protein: CAISESGGTQYF
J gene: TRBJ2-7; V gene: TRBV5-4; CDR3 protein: CASSLRKRGALDEQYF
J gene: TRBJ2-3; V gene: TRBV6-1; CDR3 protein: CACARGGASDAQYF
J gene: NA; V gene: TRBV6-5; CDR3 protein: CASAWRNYEQYF
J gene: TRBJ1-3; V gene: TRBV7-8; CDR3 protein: CASSSGGQTFTSSGNTIYF
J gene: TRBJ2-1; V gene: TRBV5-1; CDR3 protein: CASSVTGEYEQFF
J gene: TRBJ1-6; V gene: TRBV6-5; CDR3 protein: CASSYSDTINSPLHF
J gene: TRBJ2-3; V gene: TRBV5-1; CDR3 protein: CASSLGQGPTDTQYF
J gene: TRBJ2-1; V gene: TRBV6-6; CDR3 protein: CASTETGLGNEQFF
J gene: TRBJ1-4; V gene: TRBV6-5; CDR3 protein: CASSYSGQGGEKLFF
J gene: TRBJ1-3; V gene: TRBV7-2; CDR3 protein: CASSLNTAGNTIYF
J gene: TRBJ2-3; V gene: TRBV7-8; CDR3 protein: CASSLRTDTQYF
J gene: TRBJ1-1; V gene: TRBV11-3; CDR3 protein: CASSLTGQDTEAFF
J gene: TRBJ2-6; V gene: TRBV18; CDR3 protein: CASSRTPQGSGANVLTF
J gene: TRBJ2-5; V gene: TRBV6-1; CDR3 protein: CASSRTSRETQYF
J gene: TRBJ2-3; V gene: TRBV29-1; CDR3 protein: CSVEVRSTDTQYF
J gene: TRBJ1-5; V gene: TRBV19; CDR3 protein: CASSKGTGNQPQHF
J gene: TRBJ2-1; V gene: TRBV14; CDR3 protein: CASSRSGGSAYNEQFF
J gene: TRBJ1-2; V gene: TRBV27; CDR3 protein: CASSLKQGYGYTF
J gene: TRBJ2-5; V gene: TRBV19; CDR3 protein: CATNASGLQETQYF
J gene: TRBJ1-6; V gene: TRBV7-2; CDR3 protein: CASSLGQTPSPLHF
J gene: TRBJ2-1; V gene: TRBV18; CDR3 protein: CASSPFGTGYNEQFF
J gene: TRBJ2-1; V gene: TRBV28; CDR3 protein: CASSRYNEQFF
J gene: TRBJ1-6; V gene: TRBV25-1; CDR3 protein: CASSEFRGDNSPLHF
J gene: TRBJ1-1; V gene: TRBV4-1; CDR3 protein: CASSQDRGGSEAFF
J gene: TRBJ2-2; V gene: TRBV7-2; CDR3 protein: CASSRRTGGEEWNTGELFF